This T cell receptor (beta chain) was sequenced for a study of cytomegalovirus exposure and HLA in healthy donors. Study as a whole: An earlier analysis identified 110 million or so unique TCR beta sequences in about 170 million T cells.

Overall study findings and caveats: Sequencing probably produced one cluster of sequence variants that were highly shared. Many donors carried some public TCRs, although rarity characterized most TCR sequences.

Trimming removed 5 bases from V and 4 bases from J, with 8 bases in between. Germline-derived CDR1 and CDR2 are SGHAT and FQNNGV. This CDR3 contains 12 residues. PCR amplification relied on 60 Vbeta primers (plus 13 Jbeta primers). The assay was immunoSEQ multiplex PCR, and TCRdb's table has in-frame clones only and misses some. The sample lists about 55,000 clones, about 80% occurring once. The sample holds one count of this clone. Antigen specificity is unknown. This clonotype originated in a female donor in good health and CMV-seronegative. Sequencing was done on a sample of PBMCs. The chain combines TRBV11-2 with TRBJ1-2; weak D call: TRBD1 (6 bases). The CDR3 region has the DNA TGTGCCAGCAGCGAGGGGGTCTATGGCTACACCTTC. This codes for CASSEGVYGYTF.